The 30 T cell receptor beta chains listed next were all sequenced from one sample in a study of blood T cell repertoires in COVID-19. The assay was immunoSEQ multiplex PCR, and TCRdb's table has in-frame clones only and misses some. Among roughly 200,000 clones, roughly 78% were seen once, and the ten largest hold approximately 2.9%. Sample: peripheral blood. All receptors derive from a woman of 80 years or more with active or convalescent COVID-19.

This chain joins TRBV11-2 and TRBJ2-3; D not resolved. Germline V gene data show CDR1 as SGHAT and CDR2 as FQNNGV. The V gene lost 6 bases and the J gene lost 2 bases, with 15 bases spanning the gap. CDR3 length equals 15 residues. CDR3 nucleotide sequence: TGTGCCAGCAGATCTACCGTCGGGTTCACAGATACGCAGTATTTT. Translating gives CASRSTVGFTDTQYF. Looking up the rest from reference TRBV11-2 and TRBJ2-3 gives the full variable domain: EAGVAQSPRYKIIEKRQSVAFWCNPISGHATLYWYQQILGQGPKLLIQFQNNGVVDDSQLPKDRFSAERLKGVDSTLKIQPAKLEDSAVYLCASRSTVGFTDTQYFGPGTRLTVL.

The chain has TRBV25-1 and TRBJ2-3; the D gene is possibly TRBD2 (5 bases). Per the germline V gene, CDR1 is MGHDK and CDR2 is SYGVNS. V dropped 5 bases and J dropped 0 bases, with 9 bases sitting between them. The CDR3 is 14 amino acids. CDR3 region: CASSFLASTDTQYF. CDR3 nucleotide sequence: TGTGCCAGCAGTTTCTTAGCGAGCACAGATACGCAGTATTTT.

The CDR3 DNA sequence: TGTGCCAGTAGTCGACAGGGAGGTTCACCCCTCCACTTT. It yields the protein CASSRQGGSPLHF. The chain uses TRBV19 and TRBJ1-6, with TRBD1 matching over 7 bases. V gave up 5 bases and J gave up 9 bases; unmatched junction bases: 4. Germline CDR1 is LNHDA and CDR2 is SQIVND (reference sequence). The CDR3 is 13 residues long.

This clone was seen a handful of times. CDR3: CASGVLDSPTGELFF. The CDR3 nucleotides are TGTGCCAGCGGAGTACTGGACAGCCCCACCGGGGAGCTGTTTTTT. The chain recombines TRBV7-6 with TRBJ2-2; tentatively, D is TRBD1 (6 bases). There are 15 residues in the CDR3. Per germline, CDR1 SGHVS and CDR2 FNYEAQ. Trimming left V 8 bases short and J 4 bases short, with 17 bases between.

The count of this clone is one. This chain links TRBV7-9 with TRBJ2-3, with TRBD2 identical over 11 bases. The CDR3 length is 16 residues. From germline, CDR1 is SEHNR and CDR2 FQNEAQ (reference sequence). V shed 5 bases, J shed 1 base, and the junction held 5 bases outside the gene matches. The chain's CDR3 is CASSLLAGGRTDTQYF. For the CDR3, the DNA is TGTGCCAGCAGCCTCTTAGCGGGGGGGCGCACAGATACGCAGTATTTT. Filled out from reference TRBV7-9 and TRBJ2-3, the complete variable domain reads DTGVSQNPRHKITKRGQNVTFRCDPISEHNRLYWYRQTLGQGPEFLTYFQNEAQLEKSRLLSDRFSAERPKGSFSTLEIQRTEQGDSAMYLCASSLLAGGRTDTQYFGPGTRLTVL.

This chain links TRBV6-5 with TRBJ1-1, with a possible D match to TRBD1 (6 bases). CDR1 and CDR2 from the germline V gene are MNHEY and SVGAGI. Trimming removed 10 bases at V and 1 base at J, with 13 bases between. The CDR3 contains 13 residues. CDR3 nucleotide sequence: TGTGCCACCGAAGGACAGACGAACACTGAAGCTTTCTTT. Its translation: CATEGQTNTEAFF.

In its sample, this clone was seen many times. An end of the junction differs from the germline gene, which may be a read error. This rearrangement joins TRBV5-4 to TRBJ1-2; 11 bases match TRBD1. This CDR3 spans 15 amino acids. CDR1 SGHNT and CDR2 YYREEE come from the germline V gene (reference sequence). In DNA, the CDR3 is TGTGCCAGCAGTCCCGCCGGACAGGGGGCCCTCGGAGCCGACTTC. Translated, it gives CASSPAGQGALGADF.

The chain combines TRBV10-3 with TRBJ2-6, with D uncertain. There are 16 residues in the CDR3. Trimming cost V 5 bases and J 1 base, with 12 bases left between them. Germline V gene data show CDR1 as ENHRY and CDR2 as SYGVKD. The CDR3 sequence is CAISPGGISGANVLTF. For the CDR3, the DNA is TGTGCCATCAGTCCTGGTGGCATTTCTGGGGCCAACGTCCTGACTTTC.

This rearrangement joins TRBV28 to TRBJ2-7; D possibly corresponds to TRBD1 (5 bases). The CDR3 length is 13 residues. Looked up from germline, CDR1 is MDHEN and CDR2 is SYDVKM. V lost 5 bases and J 5 bases, leaving 13 bases between the germline ends. CDR3 DNA: TGTGCCAGCAGTCTAAGACAGTGGCACGAGCAGTACTTC. It encodes CASSLRQWHEQYF.

This chain joins TRBV2 and TRBJ2-2; D call uncertain. The V end was cut by 4 bases, the J end by 14 bases, with 20 bases between. CDR1 is SNHLY and CDR2 is FYNNEI in the germline V gene. The CDR3 length is 14 residues. Here the CDR3 reads CASSASGLTGELFF. The CDR3, as DNA: TGTGCCAGCAGTGCTTCTGGATTAACGGGTGAACTGTTTTTT.

The rearrangement joins TRBV10-3 to TRBJ1-1; TRBD1 might be the D (5 bases). CDR1 is ENHRY, CDR2 SYGVKD, per germline. The V gene lost 5 bases and the J gene lost 7 bases, with 8 bases spanning the gap. The CDR3 consists of 11 residues. CDR3 loop: CAISRQGEAFF. The CDR3 region has the DNA TGTGCCATCAGTAGGCAGGGTGAAGCTTTCTTT.

The CDR3 is CASSHLSGGTTDTQYF. The CDR3 DNA is TGTGCCAGCAGCCACCTTAGCGGGGGAACCACAGATACGCAGTATTTT. The rearrangement links TRBV4-2 to TRBJ2-3; 9 bases fit TRBD2. CDR1 and CDR2 from the germline V gene are LGHNA and YNFKEQ. The CDR3 loop spans 16 amino acids. V was clipped by 3 bases and J by 2 bases; unmatched bases: 6.

The chain employs TRBV5-1 and TRBJ1-4; D remains ambiguous. V lost 0 bases to trimming and J lost 6 bases, with 15 bases between them. Germline values: CDR1 SGHRS, CDR2 YFSETQ. The CDR3 consists of 16 residues. DNA of the CDR3: TGCGCCAGCAGCTTGGGGTTCTTAGGCCGGGATGAAAAACTGTTTTTT. This sequence encodes CASSLGFLGRDEKLFF.

This clone was detected once. The V call is TRBV7-2, the J call TRBJ1-3, with a possible D match to TRBD1 (5 bases). CDR1 SGHTA and CDR2 FQGNSA come from the germline V gene. The CDR3 has 15 residues. V lost 5 bases, J lost 0 bases, and 11 bases lay in between. For the CDR3, the DNA is TGTGCCAGCAGCCCCCGGACAAGCTCTGGAAACACCATATATTTT. Protein: CASSPRTSSGNTIYF.

The gene calls are TRBV4-2 and TRBJ2-7; TRBD2 agrees at 7 bases. The CDR3 runs 13 residues. V lost 4 bases to trimming and J lost 6 bases; unmatched junction nucleotides: 6. Germline V gene data show CDR1 as LGHNA and CDR2 as YNFKEQ. CDR3 region: CASSPGLVREQYF. CDR3 in DNA: TGTGCCAGCAGCCCCGGACTAGTTCGCGAGCAGTACTTC.

This chain uses TRBV5-3 with TRBJ2-7; no definite D call. TRBV5-3 carries the ORF label, with uncertain function. This CDR3 contains 14 residues. V dropped 4 bases and J dropped 0 bases, with 11 bases sitting between them. CDR3 DNA: TGTGCCAGAAGCCATACCGGTTCCTCCTACGAGCAGTACTTC. Translating it yields CARSHTGSSYEQYF.

This sequence joins TRBV6-5 and TRBJ1-3; D might be TRBD1 (5 bases). Trimming removed 8 bases from V and 0 bases from J, with 8 bases in between. Germline CDR1 MNHEY, CDR2 SVGAGI. The CDR3 sequence is 13 residues long. CDR3: CASRQSSGNTIYF. The CDR3, as DNA: TGTGCCAGCCGACAGAGCTCTGGAAACACCATATATTTT.

V gene TRBV5-1 combines with J gene TRBJ2-2; maybe TRBD1 (5 bases). CDR1 SGHRS and CDR2 YFSETQ come from the germline V gene. The CDR3 consists of 16 residues. V lost 5 bases to trimming and J lost 1 base, with 15 bases between them. In DNA form, the CDR3 reads TGCGCCAGCAGTCCAAGCAGGGCAGGGAACACCGGGGAGCTGTTTTTT. Its protein is CASSPSRAGNTGELFF.

The J gene is TRBJ1-5, the V gene TRBV28; D not resolved. Germline V lookup: CDR1 MDHEN, CDR2 SYDVKM. Trimming pared 3 bases from V and 1 base from J, leaving 10 bases between. The CDR3 is 15 residues long. In DNA form, the CDR3 reads TGTGCCAGCAGTTTCGCTACAGCCAGCAATCAGCCCCAGCATTTT. It is translated as CASSFATASNQPQHF.

The chain couples TRBV7-5 to TRBJ2-7; the table's D call, TRBD2, was not checked against the DNA. TRBV7-5 is described as a pseudogene. The CDR3 contains 13 residues. CDR3 sequence: CAIRLAGPYEQYF. The CDR3 DNA reads as TGTGCCATCCGACTAGCGGGACCCTACGAGCAGTACTTC.

As DNA, the CDR3 is TGCGCCAGCAGTACCGGGACAGGGGAGGGAGCTTTCTTT. Protein product: CASSTGTGEGAFF. V is TRBV5-1 and J is TRBJ1-1; the match to TRBD1 covers 10 bases. Losses at the gene ends were 5 bases for V and 10 bases for J; bases not matched to a gene: 8. The CDR3 consists of 13 residues. Per germline, CDR1 SGHRS and CDR2 YFSETQ.

This clone was detected only once. The chain couples TRBV28 to TRBJ1-4; 7 bases are a match to TRBD1. The J segment lost 4 bases and the V segment lost 5 bases, leaving 4 bases of the junction unmatched. This CDR3 region has 14 residues. Germline V gene data show CDR1 as MDHEN and CDR2 as SYDVKM. The CDR3: CASSPDRFNEKLFF. CDR3 sequence (DNA): TGTGCCAGCAGTCCGGACAGGTTTAATGAAAAACTGTTTTTT.

V and J are TRBV27 and TRBJ2-3; 8 bases are shared with TRBD2. V was pared by 7 bases and J by 4 bases, with 25 bases of the junction left unmatched. CDR3 size: 20 residues. The V gene's germline CDR1 is MNHEY and CDR2 SMNVEV (reference sequence). The CDR3 here is CASTPRGGLRGGRVADTQYF. Written as DNA, the CDR3 is TGTGCCAGCACCCCTCGGGGGGGGTTACGGGGGGGCCGAGTTGCAGATACGCAGTATTTT.

CDR3 sequence (DNA): TGTGCCAGCAGCTTAAGGACAGGGGGGGGCGCACCCCTCCACTTT. This gives the protein CASSLRTGGGAPLHF. This chain connects TRBV7-2 to TRBJ1-6; 10 bases agree with TRBD1. Germline V gives CDR1 SGHTA, CDR2 FQGNSA. After removal of 2 bases from V and 11 bases from J, the junction contained 6 bases not matched to a gene. The CDR3 covers 15 residues.

This clone was observed once. The rearrangement joins TRBV6-5 to TRBJ2-3; 8 positions match TRBD2. Germline CDR1 and CDR2: MNHEY and SVGAGI. The CDR3 totals 15 residues. Trimming took 4 bases from V and 2 from J; bases not matched to a gene: 5. CDR3 DNA sequence: TGTGCCAGCAGTTTAACTAGCGGACTCACAGATACGCAGTATTTT. It encodes CASSLTSGLTDTQYF.

This clone was observed many times. The V and J genes are TRBV7-9 and TRBJ1-5, with D unresolved. V lost 2 bases to trimming and J lost 2 bases, with 13 bases between them. The CDR3 is made up of 16 amino acids. In germline, CDR1 is SEHNR, CDR2 FQNEAQ (reference sequence). DNA of the CDR3: TGTGCCAGCAGCTTAAAGCTTCTGCGAGGCAATCAGCCCCAGCATTTT. This gives the protein CASSLKLLRGNQPQHF.

This chain joins TRBV19 and TRBJ1-4; D is unresolved. From germline, CDR1 is LNHDA and CDR2 SQIVND (reference sequence). V was cut by 4 bases and J by 14 bases, with 11 bases left in between. This CDR3 contains 11 residues. CDR3 protein: CASSSPDSLFF. For the CDR3, the DNA is TGTGCCAGTAGTAGTCCCGACTCTCTGTTTTTT.

This clone was counted a few times. The chain couples TRBV13 to TRBJ1-1, with TRBD1 as a possible D gene (6 bases). Germline V CDR1 and CDR2: PRHDT, FYEKMQ (reference sequence). Deletions cut 8 bases from V and 0 bases from J, with 16 bases between. This CDR3 spans 15 amino acids. The CDR3 region is CASLTQGHLNTEAFF. The CDR3 DNA is TGTGCCAGCTTAACTCAGGGACATTTGAACACTGAAGCTTTCTTT. Complete variable domain (other parts from reference TRBV13 and TRBJ1-1): AAGVIQSPRHLIKEKRETATLKCYPIPRHDTVYWYQQGPGQDPQFLISFYEKMQSDKGSIPDRFSAQQFSDYHSELNMSSLELGDSALYFCASLTQGHLNTEAFFGQGTRLTVV.

The rearrangement uses TRBV7-6 and TRBJ2-1, with TRBD1 identical over 8 bases. V shed 5 bases, J shed 6 bases, and the junction held 9 bases outside the gene matches. Looked up from germline, CDR1 is SGHVS and CDR2 is FNYEAQ. The CDR3 has 15 amino acids. The CDR3 loop reads CASSQAGGASNEQFF. CDR3 nucleotides: TGTGCCAGCAGCCAGGCAGGGGGCGCGAGCAATGAGCAGTTCTTC.

V is TRBV2 and J is TRBJ2-1, with 9 positions matching TRBD1. Germline V CDR1 and CDR2: SNHLY, FYNNEI. The CDR3 length is 15 residues. V shed 2 bases and J 3 bases; nucleotides not matched to a gene: 2. The CDR3 protein is CASSERQGVYNEQFF. The CDR3 coding sequence is TGTGCCAGCAGTGAAAGACAGGGGGTCTACAATGAGCAGTTCTTC.